The T cell receptor (beta chain) under discussion was sequenced for a study of T cells in Graves' hyperthyroidism and ophthalmopathy. From RNA transcripts, TCR beta CDR3 regions were amplified. Using the HTBI primer set, a first-round RT-PCR was run on the TCR CDR3. One entry per CDR3 protein, called by TCRdb with MiXCR from the multiplex PCR reads. The repertoire holds about 210,000 distinct CDR3 sequences, approximately 20% seen once, with roughly two fifths in the top ten. Germline CDR1 SNHLY, CDR2 FYNNEI. The CDR3 covers 18 residues. V lost 0 bases to trimming and J lost 2 bases, with 19 bases between them. This clonotype has at least ten counts.

This receptor was identified in a man in his forties with Graves' hyperthyroidism. Sequencing used blood. This rearrangement joins TRBV2 to TRBJ1-2; D not certain. This CDR3 is CASSEAGGDSAPNYGYTF. In DNA, the CDR3 is TGTGCCAGCAGTGAAGCGGGCGGAGACTCAGCCCCCAACTATGGCTACACCTTC. Looking up the rest from reference TRBV2 and TRBJ1-2 gives the full variable domain: EPEVTQTPSHQVTQMGQEVILRCVPISNHLYFYWYRQILGQKVEFLVSFYNNEISEKSEIFDDQFSVERPDGSNFTLKIRSTKLEDSAMYFCASSEAGGDSAPNYGYTFGSGTRLTVV.